This T cell receptor beta chain was sequenced for a study of sequential checkpoint blockade in melanoma (dated by TCRdb to the late 2010s). About the full investigation: Patients were randomized 1:1 to first-line nivolumab followed by ipilimumab (arm A) or ipilimumab followed by nivolumab (arm B). Maintenance nivolumab came after each of the two trial sequences. What the research found in general, with its limitations: The model for predicting response that combines TCR metrics with mutation burden needs to be validated in larger, independent patient cohorts.

The treatment or condition label corresponds to: randomized to nivolumab then ipilimumab (arm A) or the reverse (arm B). No trial patient had received prior DNA-damaging chemotherapy. Live CD3+CD8+ cells negative for CD19 and CD56 were sorted from thawed PBMCs on a FACS Aria II flow cytometer. Samples came from patients with melanoma in CheckMate 064, a randomized, open-label phase II trial of sequential checkpoint blockade. Peripheral blood mononuclear cells were collected by leukapheresis, purified with Ficoll-Paque, and frozen in human serum with 10% DMSO. Immediately after sorting, the purity of sorted blood CD3+CD8+ cells was verified to be >95%, after which DNA was extracted. The immunoSEQ Assay was used to immunosequence TCRbeta CDR3 regions from genomic DNA. Prior to high-throughput sequencing, genomic DNA was amplified by bias-controlled multiplex PCR. Processing in the source paper ran as follows. To quantify the absolute abundance of each unique TCRbeta CDR3 region, the sequences were collapsed and filtered. Clonality was defined as 1 minus Pielou's evenness and was calculated using productive rearrangements only. A previously published method was used to identify clones whose frequencies were significantly greater in on-treatment samples than in baseline samples. This immuneACCESS table, as held by TCRdb, lists in-frame sequences with V and J called but not all clones. Of the missing ones, under half trace to an unresolved V gene in checked studies; the others have no known cause. That table furnishes V, J and clone size, whereas the DNA furnished D and trimming. In this sample the table shows approximately 21,000 clones, roughly 86% of which occur a single time. Roughly 12% of the sample is held by the ten biggest clonotypes.

Worth noting for this clone: What antigen it recognizes has not been identified. No clone much larger than this one lies a single base away; base qualities are absent.

Trimming leaves V shorter by 9 bases and J shorter by 5 bases, with the junction holding 4 bases beyond the gene matches. Per the germline V gene (reference sequence), LNHDA is the CDR1 and SQIVND is the CDR2. From the cysteine through the phenylalanine, the CDR3 covers 13 amino acids. Of all the DNA, just the CDR3 is kept, 39 bases in frame from base 1. The clonotype originates from a human donor with melanoma. Sequencing used CD8+ T cells sorted from blood (inferred from file names), obtained from a patient given nivolumab and ipilimumab in sequence. The chain is assembled from TRBV19 and TRBJ1-6, and 7 junctional nucleotides match TRBD1. The CDR3 region reads CASGTVNNSPLHF. The DNA sequence reads TGTGCCAGCGGGACAGTTAATAATTCACCCCTCCACTTT.